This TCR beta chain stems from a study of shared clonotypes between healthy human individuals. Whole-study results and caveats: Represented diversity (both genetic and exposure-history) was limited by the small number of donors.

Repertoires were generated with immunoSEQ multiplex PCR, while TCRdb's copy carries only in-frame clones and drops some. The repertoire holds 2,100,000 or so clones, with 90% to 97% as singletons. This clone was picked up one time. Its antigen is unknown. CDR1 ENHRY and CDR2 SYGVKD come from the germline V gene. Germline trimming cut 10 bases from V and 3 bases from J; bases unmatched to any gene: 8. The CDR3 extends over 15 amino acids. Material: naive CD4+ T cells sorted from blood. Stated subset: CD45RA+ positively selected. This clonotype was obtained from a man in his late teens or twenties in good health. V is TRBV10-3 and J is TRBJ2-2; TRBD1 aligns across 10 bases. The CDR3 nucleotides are TGTGCCACGGGGGCTGGGACAGGGGACACCGGGGAGCTGTTTTTT. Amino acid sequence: CATGAGTGDTGELFF.